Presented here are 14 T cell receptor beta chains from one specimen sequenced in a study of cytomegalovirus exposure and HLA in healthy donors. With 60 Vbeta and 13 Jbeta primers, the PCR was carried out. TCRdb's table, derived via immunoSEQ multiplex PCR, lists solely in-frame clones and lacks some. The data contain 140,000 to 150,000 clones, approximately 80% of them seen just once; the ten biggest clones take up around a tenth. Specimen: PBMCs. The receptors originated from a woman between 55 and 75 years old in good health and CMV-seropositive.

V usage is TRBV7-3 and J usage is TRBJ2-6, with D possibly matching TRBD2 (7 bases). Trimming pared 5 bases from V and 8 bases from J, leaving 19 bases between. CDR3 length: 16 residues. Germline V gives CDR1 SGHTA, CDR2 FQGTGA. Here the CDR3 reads CASSPIGGVESNVLTF. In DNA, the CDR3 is TGTGCCAGCAGCCCGATAGGGGGGGTTGAGTCCAACGTCCTGACTTTC.

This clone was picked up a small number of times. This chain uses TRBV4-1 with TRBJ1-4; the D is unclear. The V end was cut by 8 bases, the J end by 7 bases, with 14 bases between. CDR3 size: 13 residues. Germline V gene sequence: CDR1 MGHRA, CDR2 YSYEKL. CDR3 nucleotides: TGCGCCAGCTGGCACGGAGTAGGTGAAAAACTGTTTTTT. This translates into CASWHGVGEKLFF.

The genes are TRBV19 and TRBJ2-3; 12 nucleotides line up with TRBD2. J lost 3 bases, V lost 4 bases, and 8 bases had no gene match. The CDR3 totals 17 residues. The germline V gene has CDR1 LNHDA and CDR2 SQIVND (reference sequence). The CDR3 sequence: CASSKKPGLAGTDTQYF. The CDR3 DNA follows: TGTGCCAGTAGTAAAAAACCGGGACTAGCGGGTACAGATACGCAGTATTTT.

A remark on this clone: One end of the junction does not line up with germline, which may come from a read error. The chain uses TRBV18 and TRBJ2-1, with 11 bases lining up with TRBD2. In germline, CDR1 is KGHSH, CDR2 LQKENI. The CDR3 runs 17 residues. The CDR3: CASSPSSGRVSYKEQFF. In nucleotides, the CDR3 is TGTGCCAGCTCACCGAGTAGCGGGAGGGTCTCCTACAAGGAGCAGTTCTTC.

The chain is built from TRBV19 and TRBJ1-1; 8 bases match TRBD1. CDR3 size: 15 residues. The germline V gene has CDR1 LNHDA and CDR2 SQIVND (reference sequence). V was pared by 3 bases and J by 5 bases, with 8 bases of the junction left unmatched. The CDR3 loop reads CASSIFQGAQTEAFF. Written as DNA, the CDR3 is TGTGCCAGTAGTATCTTTCAGGGGGCGCAGACTGAAGCTTTCTTT.

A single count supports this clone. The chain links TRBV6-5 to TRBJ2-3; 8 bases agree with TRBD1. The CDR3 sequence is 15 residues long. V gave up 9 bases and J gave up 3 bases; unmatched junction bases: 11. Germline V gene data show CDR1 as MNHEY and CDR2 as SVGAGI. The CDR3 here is CASRGGRGQTDTQYF. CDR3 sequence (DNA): TGTGCCAGTAGAGGGGGCAGGGGGCAGACAGATACGCAGTATTTT.

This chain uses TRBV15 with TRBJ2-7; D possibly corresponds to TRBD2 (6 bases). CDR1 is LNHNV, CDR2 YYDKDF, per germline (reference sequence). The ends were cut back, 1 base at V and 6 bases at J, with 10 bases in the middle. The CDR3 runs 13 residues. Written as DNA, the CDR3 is TGTGCCACCAGCAGAGCGCTAGCGAGCGAGCAGTACTTC. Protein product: CATSRALASEQYF.

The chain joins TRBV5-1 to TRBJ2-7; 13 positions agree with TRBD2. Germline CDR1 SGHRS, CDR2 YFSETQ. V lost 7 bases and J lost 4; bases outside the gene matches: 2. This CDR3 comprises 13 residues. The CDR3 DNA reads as TGCGCCAGCGGACTAGCGGGAGCTTACGAGCAGTACTTC. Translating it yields CASGLAGAYEQYF. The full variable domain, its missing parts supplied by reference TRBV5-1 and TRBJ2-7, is KAGVTQTPRYLIKTRGQQVTLSCSPISGHRSVSWYQQTPGQGLQFLFEYFSETQRNKGNFPGRFSGRQFSNSRSEMNVSTLELGDSALYLCASGLAGAYEQYFGPGTRLTVT.

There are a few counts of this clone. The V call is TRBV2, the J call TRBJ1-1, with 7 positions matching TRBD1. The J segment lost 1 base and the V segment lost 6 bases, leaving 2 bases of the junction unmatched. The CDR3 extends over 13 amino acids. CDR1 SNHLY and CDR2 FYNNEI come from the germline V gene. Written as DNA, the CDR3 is TGTGCCAGCAGGGGGGACAGGAACACTGAAGCTTTCTTT. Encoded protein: CASRGDRNTEAFF. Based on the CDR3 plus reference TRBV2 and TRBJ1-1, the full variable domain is EPEVTQTPSHQVTQMGQEVILRCVPISNHLYFYWYRQILGQKVEFLVSFYNNEISEKSEIFDDQFSVERPDGSNFTLKIRSTKLEDSAMYFCASRGDRNTEAFFGQGTRLTVV.

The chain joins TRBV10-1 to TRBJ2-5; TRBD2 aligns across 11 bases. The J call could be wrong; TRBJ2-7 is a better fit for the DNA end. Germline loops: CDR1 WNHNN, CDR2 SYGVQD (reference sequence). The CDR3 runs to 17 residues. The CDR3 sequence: CASSDRPTSGKPYEQYF. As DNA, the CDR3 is TGCGCCAGCAGTGACCGACCGACTAGCGGGAAACCCTACGAGCAGTACTTC.

Here the CDR3 DNA reads TGTGCCAGCTCCGGACTAGCGGGAGAGTACGAGCAGTACTTC. Translating it yields CASSGLAGEYEQYF. This chain uses TRBV28 with TRBJ2-7; TRBD2 aligns across 13 bases. CDR1 is MDHEN, CDR2 SYDVKM, per germline. The CDR3 totals 14 residues. V lost 8 bases and J lost 4; bases outside the gene matches: 5.

CDR3 region: CASTTGHHEQYF. CDR3 coding DNA: TGTGCCAGTACTACAGGGCACCACGAGCAGTACTTC. This chain connects TRBV25-1 to TRBJ2-5, with TRBD1 as a possible D gene (6 bases). The closer fit of TRBJ2-7 to the DNA end suggests the J call may be wrong. The CDR3 covers 12 residues. CDR1 and CDR2 (germline): MGHDK, SYGVNS.

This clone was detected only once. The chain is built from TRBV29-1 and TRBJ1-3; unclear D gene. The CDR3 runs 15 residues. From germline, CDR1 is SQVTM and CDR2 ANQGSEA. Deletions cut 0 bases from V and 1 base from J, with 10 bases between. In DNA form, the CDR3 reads TGCAGCGTTGAAGACGAGAGGGTTTCTGGAAACACCATATATTTT. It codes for CSVEDERVSGNTIYF.

The CDR3 loop reads CASTTGGATETQYF. In nucleotides, the CDR3 is TGCGCCAGCACCACAGGGGGCGCGACAGAGACCCAGTACTTC. The rearrangement uses TRBV5-1 and TRBJ2-5, with 9 bases fitting TRBD1. This CDR3 has 14 amino acids. V shed 6 bases and J 4 bases; nucleotides not matched to a gene: 7. Germline CDR1 and CDR2: SGHRS and YFSETQ.